This T cell receptor beta chain is drawn from a study of T cells in localized non-small cell lung cancer. Whole-study results and caveats: Adjacent lung held a median around 58 of the top 100 tumor clones.

TCRdb's table, derived via immunoSEQ multiplex PCR, lists solely in-frame clones and lacks some. The data hold 2,000 to 2,500 clones, with less than 30% observed a single time. The CDR3 is made up of 15 amino acids. Germline CDR1 SGHNT, CDR2 YENEEA. V was trimmed by 6 bases and J by 0 bases, leaving 14 bases between them. With respect to this clone: What it recognizes is unknown.

The material sequenced was lung tumor tissue, taken before any cancer treatment. This chain uses TRBV11-3 with TRBJ1-1; D unresolved. This TCR came from a man aged 40-75 years with stage II lung adenocarcinoma. The CDR3: CASSFLQIVNTEAFF. In DNA form, the CDR3 reads TGTGCCAGCAGTTTTCTACAGATTGTGAACACTGAAGCTTTCTTT.